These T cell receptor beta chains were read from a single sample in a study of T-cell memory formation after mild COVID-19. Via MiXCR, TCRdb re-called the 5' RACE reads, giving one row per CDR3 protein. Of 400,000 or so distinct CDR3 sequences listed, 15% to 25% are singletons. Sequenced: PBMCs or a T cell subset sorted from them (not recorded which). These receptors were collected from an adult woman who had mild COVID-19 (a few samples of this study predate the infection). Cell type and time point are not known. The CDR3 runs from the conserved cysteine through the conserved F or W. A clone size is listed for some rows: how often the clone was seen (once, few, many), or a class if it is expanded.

CASSPRLAGGKDEQFF,TRBJ2-1,many,TRBV5-1
CASSLGTGGNEQFF,TRBJ2-1,many,TRBV5-1
CASSLVREGVDEQFF,TRBJ2-1,NA,TRBV7-9
CASSQSGGAASEHEQFF,TRBJ2-1,few,TRBV19
CATSDKPTDTQYF,TRBJ2-3,few,TRBV24-1
CASSLTGSRGYEQYF,TRBJ2-7,few,TRBV7-3
CASSPRGQAYGYTF,TRBJ1-2,few,TRBV18
CASSPDRVNTIYF,TRBJ1-3,NA,TRBV7-2
CASSLSAGQGFYQPQHF,TRBJ1-5,few,TRBV6-2/TRBV6-3
CASGLVVGGLNTEAFF,TRBJ1-1,NA,TRBV12-5
CASSLASRELFF,TRBJ2-2,NA,TRBV7-3
CSVAGQGPFQAFF,TRBJ1-1,NA,TRBV29-1
CASSPGLAEPYEQYF,TRBJ2-7,NA,TRBV6-6
CASSPRFTEAFF,TRBJ1-1,few,TRBV6-1
CASSEVVETQYF,TRBJ2-5,NA,TRBV6-1
CASSISDSGANVLTF,TRBJ2-6,few,TRBV19
CASSIGTSGGYTQYF,TRBJ2-3,NA,TRBV5-5
CASNNPPQGKNTEAFF,TRBJ1-1,NA,TRBV19
CASSLYPSGGTNTGELFF,TRBJ2-2,NA,TRBV7-6
CASSPLSGTGSEQYF,TRBJ2-7,NA,TRBV4-3
CATSDLGTGELFF,TRBJ2-2,many,TRBV24-1
CSARVIQERQGYTF,TRBJ1-2,NA,TRBV20-1
CASIRDRVGGYTF,TRBJ1-2,few,TRBV6-6
CASSQSWAPGWEGTDTQYF,TRBJ2-3,many,TRBV4-1
CASSPHRTGDGYEQYF,TRBJ2-7,few,TRBV7-9
CSARDWRSGGRYEQYF,TRBJ2-7,few,TRBV20-1
CASSTGTGAYGYTF,TRBJ1-2,NA,TRBV5-1